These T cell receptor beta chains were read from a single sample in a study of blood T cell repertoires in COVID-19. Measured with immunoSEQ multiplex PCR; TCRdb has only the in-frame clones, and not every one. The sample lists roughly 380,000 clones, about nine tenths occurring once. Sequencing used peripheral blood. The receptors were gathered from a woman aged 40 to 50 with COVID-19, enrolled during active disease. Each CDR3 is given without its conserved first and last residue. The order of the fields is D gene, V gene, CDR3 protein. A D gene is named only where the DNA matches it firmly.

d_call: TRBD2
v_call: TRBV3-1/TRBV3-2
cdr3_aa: ASSQGLRED

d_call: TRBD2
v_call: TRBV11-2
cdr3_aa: ASSLAGSGRGETQY

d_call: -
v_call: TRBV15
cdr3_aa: ATSSYRALNEKLF

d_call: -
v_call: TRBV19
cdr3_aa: ASRFQGSNEKLF

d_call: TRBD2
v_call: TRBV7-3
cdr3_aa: ASSPTSGWGGTQY

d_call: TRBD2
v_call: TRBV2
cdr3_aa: ASSRTSGRIEQY

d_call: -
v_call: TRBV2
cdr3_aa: ASSDTGYEQY

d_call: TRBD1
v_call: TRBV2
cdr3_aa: ASRHAGTGSHNEQF

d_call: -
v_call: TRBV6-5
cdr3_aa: ASSYSNSRYEQY

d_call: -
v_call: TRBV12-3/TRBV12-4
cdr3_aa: ASSLIQTYGYT

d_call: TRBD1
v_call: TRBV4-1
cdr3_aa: ASSQDGTGGHQPQH

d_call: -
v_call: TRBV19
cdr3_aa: ASRIGSSSYNSPLH

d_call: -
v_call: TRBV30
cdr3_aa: AAARGLVETQY

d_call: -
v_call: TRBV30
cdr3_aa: AKRRPNTGELF

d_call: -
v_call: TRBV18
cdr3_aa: ASKEGGEKLF

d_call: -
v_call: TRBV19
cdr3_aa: ASTWGTLSGNTIY

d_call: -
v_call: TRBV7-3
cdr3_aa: ASSSPGSEQF

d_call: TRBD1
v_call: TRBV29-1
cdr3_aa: SVGDSLQETQY

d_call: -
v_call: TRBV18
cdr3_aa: ASSPPDNTNYGYT

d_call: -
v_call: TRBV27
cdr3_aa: ASSQRRGLVYNEQF

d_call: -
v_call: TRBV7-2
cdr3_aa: ASSPPWGGEAF

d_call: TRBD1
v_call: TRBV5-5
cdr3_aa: ASSPGTGTGITYEQY

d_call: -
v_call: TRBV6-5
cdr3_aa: ASRPPATGSNIQY

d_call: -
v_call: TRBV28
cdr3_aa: ASSLPGIGETQY

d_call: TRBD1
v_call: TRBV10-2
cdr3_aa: ASRDRYTGELF

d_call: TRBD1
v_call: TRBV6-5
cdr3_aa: ASSRDRVADTQY

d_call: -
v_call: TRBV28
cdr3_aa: ASTSPRGPQPQH

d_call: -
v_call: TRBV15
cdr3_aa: ATSRGLKSTEAF

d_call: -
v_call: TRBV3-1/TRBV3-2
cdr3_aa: ASSQAAHGSYEQY

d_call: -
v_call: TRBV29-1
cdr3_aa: SVEGHPSSYNEQF

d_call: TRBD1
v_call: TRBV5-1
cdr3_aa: ASSTGQGSYGYT

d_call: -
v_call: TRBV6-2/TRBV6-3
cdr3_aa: ASSYSPLGGAPTDTQY

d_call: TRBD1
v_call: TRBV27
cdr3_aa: ASSLGGTANSPLH

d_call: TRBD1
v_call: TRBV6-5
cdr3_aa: ASSLTGLRNTEAF

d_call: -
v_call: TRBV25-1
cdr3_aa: ASSPVFNSPLH

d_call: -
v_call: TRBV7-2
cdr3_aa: ASSPRTYNEQF

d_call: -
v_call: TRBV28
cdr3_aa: ASSLWGVGGSNEKLF

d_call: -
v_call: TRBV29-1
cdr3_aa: SVEASGWETQY